A single sample is the source of the 19 T cell receptor beta chains below, sequenced in a study of blood T cells in healthy people across ages. A J-beta primer mix and a sample-barcoded 5' primer were used in a second PCR of about 6 to 12 cycles. Each CDR3 protein gets one entry after TCRdb re-called the 5' RACE reads with MiXCR. The sample shows roughly 1,500,000 distinct CDR3 sequences, 42% of them seen only once. Sequencing input: blood. The receptor source for this set is a woman aged 18-29 years in good health.

The gene calls are TRBV20-1 and TRBJ2-4; 7 bases line up with TRBD2. Per the germline V gene, CDR1 is DFQATT and CDR2 is SNEGSKA (reference sequence). This CDR3 has 16 amino acids. V shed 0 bases and J 5 bases; nucleotides not matched to a gene: 10. The CDR3 region has the DNA TGCAGTGCTAGAGACCCAATTGGGGGGGTGCAAAACATTCAGTACTTC. It translates to CSARDPIGGVQNIQYF.

The gene calls are TRBV29-1 and TRBJ1-2; D is unclear. CDR3 size: 12 residues. Germline CDR1 and CDR2: SQVTM and ANQGSEA. With 6 bases removed from V and 4 bases from J, the gap between germline ends came to 12 bases. The CDR3 loop is CSVDHGSYGYTF. The CDR3 bases are TGCAGCGTCGACCATGGCTCCTATGGCTACACCTTC.

The sample holds a few counts of this clonotype. This rearrangement joins TRBV10-3 to TRBJ1-2; no firm D call. The CDR3 is made up of 10 amino acids. CDR1 and CDR2 from the germline V gene are ENHRY and SYGVKD. V was pared by 4 bases and J by 8 bases, with 5 bases between. CDR3 sequence reads: CAISGNGYTF. Written as DNA, the CDR3 is TGTGCCATCAGTGGAAACGGCTACACCTTC.

This clonotype was found a few times. This sequence joins TRBV10-3 and TRBJ1-2; no definite D call. The CDR3 sequence is 13 residues long. The germline gives CDR1 ENHRY, CDR2 SYGVKD. The V gene lost 2 bases and the J gene lost 0 bases, with 4 bases spanning the gap. The CDR3 DNA sequence: TGTGCCATCAGTGAGCCGTCTAACTATGGCTACACCTTC. It translates to CAISEPSNYGYTF.

V gene TRBV12-3 or TRBV12-4 combines with J gene TRBJ2-1; 9 bases match TRBD1. CDR3 length: 14 residues. V dropped 6 bases and J dropped 8; count of bases not matched to a gene: 8. This CDR3 is CASSPTGGGDEQFF. DNA of the CDR3: TGTGCCAGCAGCCCGACAGGGGGAGGGGATGAGCAGTTCTTC.

This clonotype was seen just once. The V call is TRBV30, the J call TRBJ1-2; 8 bases match TRBD1. The CDR3 is 14 residues long. Germline CDR1 reads GTSNPN; CDR2 reads SVGIG (reference sequence). The ends lost 4 bases at V and 8 bases at J; junction bases unmatched: 12. CDR3 bases: TGTGCCTGGACTCGGACAGGGAGTGGTGGAGGCTACACCTTC. Translated, it gives CAWTRTGSGGGYTF.

This clonotype was counted a few times. The chain carries TRBV3-1 and TRBJ1-4; D is ambiguous. This CDR3 spans 16 amino acids. Trimming took off 2 bases at V and 2 bases at J, with 12 bases between the two ends. The germline gives CDR1 LGHDT, CDR2 YNNKEL (reference sequence). For the CDR3, the DNA is TGTGCCAGCAGCCAATTGCGATGGGAGACTAATGAAAAACTGTTTTTT. It is translated as CASSQLRWETNEKLFF.

This chain joins TRBV7-2 and TRBJ2-7; a weak D match, TRBD2 (6 bases). The germline V gene encodes CDR1 SGHTA and CDR2 FQGNSA. V lost 4 bases, J lost 2 bases, and 18 bases lay in between. CDR3 size: 16 residues. CDR3: CASSSGFGRDPYEQYF. CDR3 nucleotide sequence: TGTGCCAGCAGCTCAGGGTTTGGGCGGGATCCCTACGAGCAGTACTTC.

Only a few counts were recorded for this clonotype. The V gene is TRBV9, the J gene TRBJ2-3; D is possibly TRBD2 (6 bases). Trimming left V 0 bases short and J 5 bases short, with 13 bases between. From germline, CDR1 is SGDLS and CDR2 YYNGEE. The CDR3 sequence is 15 residues long. In nucleotides, the CDR3 is TGTGCCAGCAGCGTAGCTGGGACTGGTGGAGATACGCAGTATTTT. Its translation is CASSVAGTGGDTQYF.

The V call is TRBV29-1, the J call TRBJ2-7; D assignment may be TRBD1 or TRBD2 (5 bases each). Trimming left V 7 bases short and J 2 bases short, with 15 bases between. The germline gives CDR1 SQVTM, CDR2 ANQGSEA. The CDR3 is 13 residues long. The CDR3 reads CSARSVGAYEQYF. The CDR3 coding sequence is TGCAGCGCCCGCTCGGTGGGGGCCTACGAGCAGTACTTC.

This clonotype was counted only a few times. The rearrangement links TRBV7-2 to TRBJ2-1; no reliable D call. The CDR3 contains 12 residues. Trimming removed 2 bases at V and 8 bases at J, with 7 bases between. Germline CDR1 reads SGHTA; CDR2 reads FQGNSA. CDR3 bases: TGTGCCAGCAGCTTACCCTTAGATGAGCAGTTCTTC. It codes for CASSLPLDEQFF.

The V gene is TRBV6-1, the J gene TRBJ2-5; possibly TRBD1 for D (6 bases). The J call may be mistaken, given a closer DNA end match to TRBJ2-7. The CDR3 consists of 16 residues. Germline lookup yields CDR1 MNHNS and CDR2 SASEGT. CDR3 loop: CASTHLPGHINYEQYF. The CDR3 DNA reads as TGTGCCAGCACCCATCTTCCGGGACACATTAATTACGAGCAGTACTTC.

This clonotype was detected a few times. The V gene is TRBV10-3, the J gene TRBJ2-2; D remains unclear. V lost 4 bases and J lost 7, with 13 bases in between. CDR1 and CDR2 (germline): ENHRY, SYGVKD. The CDR3 has 14 amino acids. CDR3 amino acids: CAISVTSGVGELFF. As DNA, the CDR3 is TGTGCCATCAGTGTGACCTCGGGCGTCGGGGAGCTGTTTTTT.

This clonotype was found a few times. The chain carries TRBV29-1 and TRBJ2-1, with 8 bases fitting TRBD2. J gave up 9 bases and V 8 bases, and 15 bases lay outside the gene matches. Germline V lookup: CDR1 SQVTM, CDR2 ANQGSEA. There are 14 residues in the CDR3. The chain's CDR3 is CSKRAGGITSEQFF. The CDR3 bases are TGCAGCAAGAGGGCGGGAGGTATAACTAGTGAGCAGTTCTTC.

The J gene is TRBJ1-4, the V gene TRBV4-1; D gene ambiguous. The CDR3 is 16 amino acids. V was trimmed by 5 bases and J by 0 bases, leaving 13 bases between them. Germline V lookup: CDR1 MGHRA, CDR2 YSYEKL. Here the CDR3 DNA reads TGCGCCAGCAGCACCCGGAGTGGTGCAACTAATGAAAAACTGTTTTTT. Translating it yields CASSTRSGATNEKLFF.

CDR3 sequence (DNA): TGCGCCAGCAGCCAAGATCAGTCTAATCCCCACGGGGAGCTGTTTTTT. This gives the protein CASSQDQSNPHGELFF. The chain combines TRBV4-1 with TRBJ2-2; D gene ambiguous. This CDR3 has 16 amino acids. CDR1 and CDR2 from the germline V gene are MGHRA and YSYEKL. Trimming cost V 0 bases and J 7 bases, with 15 bases left between them.

In its sample, this clonotype was seen a few times. The genes are TRBV15 and TRBJ2-5; unclear D gene. Trimming removed 6 bases from V and 4 bases from J, with 6 bases in between. CDR1 is LNHNV, CDR2 YYDKDF, per germline (reference sequence). The CDR3 length is 11 residues. For the CDR3, the DNA is TGTGCCACCAGTATGGGAGAGACCCAGTACTTC. Amino acid sequence: CATSMGETQYF. The variable domain in full, completed from reference TRBV15 and TRBJ2-5, reads DAMVIQNPRYQVTQFGKPVTLSCSQTLNHNVMYWYQQKSSQAPKLLFHYYDKDFNNEADTPDNFQSRRPNTSFCFLDIRSPGLGDTAMYLCATSMGETQYFGPGTRLLVL.

This clonotype has just one count. The CDR3 does not end in the conserved phenylalanine or tryptophan, so this is likely a read error. The rearrangement uses TRBV24-1 and TRBJ2-3; D not certain. The V gene lost 4 bases and the J gene lost 3 bases, with 7 bases spanning the gap. In germline, CDR1 is KGHDR, CDR2 SFDVKD. The CDR3 consists of 13 residues. In DNA, the CDR3 is TGTGCCACCAGTGAATTCGGTACAGATACGCAGTATTCT. Its protein product is CATSEFGTDTQYS.

V usage is TRBV6-6 and J usage is TRBJ2-3; 16 bases match TRBD2. Trimming cost V 4 bases and J 5 bases; bases outside gene matches: 6. Germline loops: CDR1 MNHNY, CDR2 SVGAGI (reference sequence). The CDR3 has 17 residues. The CDR3 nucleotides are TGTGCCAGCAGTTTTGGGACTAGCGGGAGGGCCGAAGATACGCAGTATTTT. It specifies CASSFGTSGRAEDTQYF.